The 21 T cell receptor beta chains listed next were all sequenced from one sample in a study of T cell responses to AZD1222 COVID-19 vaccine. Profiling relied on immunoSEQ multiplex PCR, and the TCRdb table lists in-frame clones only, not all of them. Of 45,000 to 55,000 clones listed, roughly three quarters are singletons. This specimen consisted of peripheral blood, obtained on day 0 of MenACWY control vaccination. The receptors derive from an adult in good health.

V and J are TRBV5-1 and TRBJ2-3; D not resolved. The V gene lost 3 bases and the J gene lost 2 bases, with 10 bases spanning the gap. Germline V lookup: CDR1 SGHRS, CDR2 YFSETQ. The CDR3 runs to 14 residues. The CDR3 DNA is TGCGCCAGCAGCTCCGCCCAGGCCACAGATACGCAGTATTTT. It yields the protein CASSSAQATDTQYF. The full variable domain, its missing parts supplied by reference TRBV5-1 and TRBJ2-3, is KAGVTQTPRYLIKTRGQQVTLSCSPISGHRSVSWYQQTPGQGLQFLFEYFSETQRNKGNFPGRFSGRQFSNSRSEMNVSTLELGDSALYLCASSSAQATDTQYFGPGTRLTVL.

DNA of the CDR3: TGTGCCACCAGCAAGGGGCTAGCGGGAGTTGAACGGTACAATGAGCAGTTCTTC. It specifies CATSKGLAGVERYNEQFF. The chain couples TRBV15 to TRBJ2-1; 10 nucleotides align to TRBD2. Germline CDR1 is LNHNV and CDR2 is YYDKDF (reference sequence). The junction had 13 bases not matched to a gene; V was cut back by 4 bases and J by 4 bases. The CDR3 loop spans 18 amino acids. Supplemented by reference TRBV15 and TRBJ2-1, the full variable domain reads DAMVIQNPRYQVTQFGKPVTLSCSQTLNHNVMYWYQQKSSQAPKLLFHYYDKDFNNEADTPDNFQSRRPNTSFCFLDIRSPGLGDTAMYLCATSKGLAGVERYNEQFFGPGTRLTVL.

The CDR3 protein is CASSLSFGPLANYGYTF. CDR3 bases: TGTGCCAGCAGCTTATCCTTCGGACCCTTAGCTAACTATGGCTACACCTTC. The V call is TRBV7-2, the J call TRBJ1-2; D is unclear. The CDR3 sequence is 17 residues long. Germline values: CDR1 SGHTA, CDR2 FQGNSA. V gave up 2 bases and J gave up 0 bases, with 16 bases separating them.

V gene TRBV10-2 combines with J gene TRBJ2-3, with 11 bases fitting TRBD2. Per germline, CDR1 WSHSY and CDR2 SAAADI. The J segment lost 1 base and the V segment lost 0 bases, leaving 0 bases of the junction unmatched. The CDR3 has 16 amino acids. In nucleotides, the CDR3 is TGCGCCAGCAGTGAGTCGACTAGCGGGGGCACAGATACGCAGTATTTT. It specifies CASSESTSGGTDTQYF.

The rearrangement links TRBV19 to TRBJ2-3, with TRBD2 matching over 8 bases. There are 14 residues in the CDR3. V lost 4 bases, J lost 5 bases, and 5 bases stayed unmatched. Per germline, CDR1 LNHDA and CDR2 SQIVND (reference sequence). The CDR3 reads CASSTSGGGDTQYF. CDR3 DNA: TGTGCCAGTAGTACGTCCGGGGGGGGAGATACGCAGTATTTT.

J is TRBJ1-5 and V is TRBV28; a possible D gene is TRBD1 (5 bases). V lost 2 bases and J lost 5, with 16 bases in between. The length of the CDR3 is 16 residues. The germline gives CDR1 MDHEN, CDR2 SYDVKM. The CDR3 protein is CASSLGVAKGDQPQHF. CDR3 nucleotide sequence: TGTGCCAGCAGTTTAGGTGTGGCCAAAGGGGATCAGCCCCAGCATTTT.

The gene calls are TRBV11-2 and TRBJ2-1, with 13 bases lining up with TRBD2. In germline, CDR1 is SGHAT, CDR2 FQNNGV. This CDR3 is 16 amino acids long. Trimming cost V 3 bases and J 3 bases; bases outside gene matches: 2. This CDR3 is CASSLRLAGGYNEQFF. Written as DNA, the CDR3 is TGTGCCAGCAGCTTGAGACTAGCGGGGGGCTACAATGAGCAGTTCTTC.

As for this clone: In the same sample, other DNA sequences code for this CDR3. The J gene is TRBJ2-3, the V gene TRBV29-1; TRBD2 matches at 11 bases. V gave up 8 bases and J gave up 5 bases; unmatched junction bases: 18. The CDR3 has 17 amino acids. Germline V CDR1 and CDR2: SQVTM, ANQGSEA. CDR3 sequence: CSIWGGPSGRREDTQYF. In nucleotides, the CDR3 is TGCAGCATCTGGGGGGGGCCTAGCGGGAGGAGGGAAGATACGCAGTATTTT.

The V call is TRBV5-1, the J call TRBJ1-4; no firm D call. Germline V gene sequence: CDR1 SGHRS, CDR2 YFSETQ. V lost 4 bases and J lost 0, with 10 bases in between. The CDR3 consists of 15 residues. The CDR3 reads CASSQRSSTNEKLFF. The CDR3 nucleotides read TGCGCCAGCAGCCAGAGGTCCTCAACTAATGAAAAACTGTTTTTT.

The rearrangement uses TRBV24-1 and TRBJ2-5; 8 nucleotides align to TRBD1. Germline CDR1 KGHDR, CDR2 SFDVKD. V was clipped by 2 bases and J by 3 bases; unmatched bases: 4. CDR3 length: 15 residues. The CDR3 region has the DNA TGTGCCACCAGTGATTCCGGGACAGGAAAAGAGACCCAGTACTTC. It encodes CATSDSGTGKETQYF.

This chain links TRBV10-2 with TRBJ2-1, with 9 bases lining up with TRBD1. CDR1 is WSHSY and CDR2 is SAAADI in the germline V gene. This CDR3 has 16 residues. With V trimmed by 7 bases and J by 5 bases, 12 bases remained unmatched. The CDR3: CASTSDLWDRDNEQFF. The CDR3 nucleotides read TGCGCCAGCACGTCGGATCTGTGGGACAGGGACAATGAGCAGTTCTTC.

This rearrangement joins TRBV11-2 to TRBJ1-1, with TRBD1 matching over 10 bases. Germline V gives CDR1 SGHAT, CDR2 FQNNGV. V lost 7 bases, J lost 4 bases, and 6 bases stayed unmatched. This CDR3 region has 14 residues. DNA of the CDR3: TGTGCCAGCACCGGGACAGGGGCTTTCACTGAAGCTTTCTTT. Its translation: CASTGTGAFTEAFF. Together with reference TRBV11-2 and TRBJ1-1, the CDR3 gives the full variable domain: EAGVAQSPRYKIIEKRQSVAFWCNPISGHATLYWYQQILGQGPKLLIQFQNNGVVDDSQLPKDRFSAERLKGVDSTLKIQPAKLEDSAVYLCASTGTGAFTEAFFGQGTRLTVV.

The CDR3 bases are TGTGCCAGCAGGGAACAGGGGACGAGCAATCAGCCCCAGCATTTT. This gives the protein CASREQGTSNQPQHF. The chain uses TRBV2 and TRBJ1-5, with 7 positions matching TRBD1. Germline V gene data show CDR1 as SNHLY and CDR2 as FYNNEI. V trimming: 6 bases; J trimming: 1 base; junction bases outside the gene matches: 6. This CDR3 spans 15 amino acids. The entire variable domain, with the rest obtained from reference TRBV2 and TRBJ1-5, is as follows: EPEVTQTPSHQVTQMGQEVILRCVPISNHLYFYWYRQILGQKVEFLVSFYNNEISEKSEIFDDQFSVERPDGSNFTLKIRSTKLEDSAMYFCASREQGTSNQPQHFGDGTRLSIL.

This clone showed up just once. This chain uses TRBV5-5 with TRBJ1-1; D is undetermined. The CDR3 covers 16 residues. Trimming stripped 0 bases from V and 2 bases from J, with 14 bases between. CDR1 and CDR2 from the germline V gene are SGHKS and YYEKEE (reference sequence). This CDR3 reads CASSLGLLLGNTEAFF. Written as DNA, the CDR3 is TGTGCCAGCAGCTTGGGCTTATTACTTGGTAACACTGAAGCTTTCTTT.

The rearrangement links TRBV6-5 to TRBJ2-4; TRBD2 is a possible D gene (6 bases). V was shortened by 7 bases and J by 0 bases, with 10 bases between the two germline ends. The CDR3 runs 14 residues. CDR1 is MNHEY and CDR2 is SVGAGI in the germline V gene. The CDR3 sequence is CASMLALAKNIQYF. The CDR3 DNA reads TGTGCCAGCATGCTAGCGCTAGCCAAAAACATTCAGTACTTC.

This clone was counted a few times. The chain carries TRBV2 and TRBJ2-1; 8 bases fit TRBD2. J was trimmed by 2 bases and V by 5 bases; bases with no gene match: 2. The germline gives CDR1 SNHLY, CDR2 FYNNEI. CDR3 length: 14 residues. The CDR3 sequence: CASSSGSAYNEQFF. The CDR3 DNA sequence: TGTGCCAGCAGTAGCGGGAGCGCCTACAATGAGCAGTTCTTC. Supplemented by reference TRBV2 and TRBJ2-1, the full variable domain reads EPEVTQTPSHQVTQMGQEVILRCVPISNHLYFYWYRQILGQKVEFLVSFYNNEISEKSEIFDDQFSVERPDGSNFTLKIRSTKLEDSAMYFCASSSGSAYNEQFFGPGTRLTVL.

This chain connects TRBV9 to TRBJ1-1, with D unclear. This CDR3 contains 14 residues. Between the trimmed V and J ends, which lost 1 base and 2 bases, there was a span of 9 bases. The germline gives CDR1 SGDLS, CDR2 YYNGEE. This CDR3 reads CASSVIAANTEAFF. Here the CDR3 DNA reads TGTGCCAGCAGCGTAATAGCGGCCAACACTGAAGCTTTCTTT.

This chain connects TRBV12-3 or TRBV12-4 to TRBJ2-2; D is uncertain. This CDR3 is 13 amino acids long. Trimming removed 6 bases from V and 0 bases from J, with 5 bases in between. As DNA, the CDR3 is TGTGCCAGCAGGGGCGCGAACACCGGGGAGCTGTTTTTT. Translated, it gives CASRGANTGELFF.

This rearrangement joins TRBV6-5 to TRBJ2-3; D possibly uses TRBD1 or TRBD2 (5 bases each). This CDR3 comprises 15 residues. Trimming cost V 6 bases and J 2 bases, with 15 bases left between them. Germline V gives CDR1 MNHEY, CDR2 SVGAGI. DNA for the CDR3: TGTGCCAGCAGCACCTCCCCGGGACCCACAGATACGCAGTATTTT. Residues: CASSTSPGPTDTQYF.

The CDR3 bases are TGTGCCAGCAGCCGAAAGGTCGAGCAGTTCTTC. This codes for CASSRKVEQFF. The chain recombines TRBV14 with TRBJ2-1; the D is unclear. CDR3 length equals 11 residues. With 4 bases removed from V and 10 bases from J, the gap between germline ends came to 8 bases. Germline values: CDR1 SGHDN, CDR2 FVKESK. Variable domain in full (rest from reference TRBV14 and TRBJ2-1): EAGVTQFPSHSVIEKGQTVTLRCDPISGHDNLYWYRRVMGKEIKFLLHFVKESKQDESGMPNNRFLAERTGGTYSTLKVQPAELEDSGVYFCASSRKVEQFFGPGTRLTVL.

The table lists this clone with a few counts. The chain carries TRBV28 and TRBJ2-1; TRBD2 agrees at 8 bases. Losses at the gene ends were 5 bases for V and 5 bases for J; bases not matched to a gene: 11. Per the germline V gene, CDR1 is MDHEN and CDR2 is SYDVKM. The CDR3 runs to 16 residues. CDR3 protein: CASSPPLGSGNNEQFF. In DNA, the CDR3 is TGTGCCAGCAGTCCCCCTTTGGGTAGCGGGAACAATGAGCAGTTCTTC.